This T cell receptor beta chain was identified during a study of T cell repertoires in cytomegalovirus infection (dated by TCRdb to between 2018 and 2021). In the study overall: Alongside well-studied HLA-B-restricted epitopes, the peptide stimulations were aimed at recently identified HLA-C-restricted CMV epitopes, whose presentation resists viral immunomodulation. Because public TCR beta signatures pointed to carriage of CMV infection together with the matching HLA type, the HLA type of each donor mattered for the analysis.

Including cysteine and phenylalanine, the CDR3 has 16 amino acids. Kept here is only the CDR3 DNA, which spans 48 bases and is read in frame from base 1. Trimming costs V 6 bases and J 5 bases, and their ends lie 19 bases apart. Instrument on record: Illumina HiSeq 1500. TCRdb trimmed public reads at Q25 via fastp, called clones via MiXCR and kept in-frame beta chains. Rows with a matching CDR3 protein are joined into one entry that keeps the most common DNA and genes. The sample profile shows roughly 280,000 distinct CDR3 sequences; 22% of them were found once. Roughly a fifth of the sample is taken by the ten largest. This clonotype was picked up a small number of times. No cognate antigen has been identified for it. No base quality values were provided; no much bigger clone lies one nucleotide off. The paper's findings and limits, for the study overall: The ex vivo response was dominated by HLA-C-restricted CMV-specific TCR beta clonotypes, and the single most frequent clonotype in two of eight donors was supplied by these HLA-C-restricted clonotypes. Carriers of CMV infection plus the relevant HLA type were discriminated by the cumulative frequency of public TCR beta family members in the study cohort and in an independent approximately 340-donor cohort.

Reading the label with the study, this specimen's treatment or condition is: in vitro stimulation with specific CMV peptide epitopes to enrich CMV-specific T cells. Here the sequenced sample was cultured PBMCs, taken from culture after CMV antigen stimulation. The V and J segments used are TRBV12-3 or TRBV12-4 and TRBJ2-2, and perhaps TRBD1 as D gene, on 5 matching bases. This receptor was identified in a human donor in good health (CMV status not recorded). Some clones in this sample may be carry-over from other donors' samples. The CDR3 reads CASSSLVGPRTGELFF. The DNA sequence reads TGTGCCAGCAGCTCACTCGTGGGGCCGAGGACCGGGGAGCTGTTTTTT.